These T cell receptor beta chains were read from a single sample in a study of blood T cell repertoires in COVID-19. Clones were sequenced by immunoSEQ multiplex PCR, and TCRdb holds only the in-frame ones, with some missing. The repertoire holds 350,000 to 400,000 clones, with just under 90% as singletons. The sample taken for sequencing was PBMCs or T cells enriched from blood (not recorded which). These receptors all stem from a woman in her twenties or thirties who had recovered from COVID-19. Both conserved end residues are part of each CDR3. A D gene is named only where the DNA matches it firmly. Clone size is stated in some rows and not others, as once, few, many or a class when expanded.

- | 14 | TRBJ1-1 | TRBV9 | - | TGTGCCAGCAGCGGCTCAGGGCGGCTCACTGAAGCTTTCTTT | CASSGSGRLTEAFF
TRBD2 | 14 | TRBJ2-1 | TRBV7-9 | - | TGTGCCAGCACACTTGGGGGGGCCTACAATGAGCAGTTCTTC | CASTLGGAYNEQFF
- | 15 | TRBJ2-7 | TRBV2 | - | TGTGCCAGCAGTCCACCTAATACCGCATCCTACGAGCAGTACTTC | CASSPPNTASYEQYF
- | 13 | TRBJ2-7 | TRBV29-1 | - | TGCAGCGTTGTAGCACTAGAGGGCTACGAGCAGTACTTC | CSVVALEGYEQYF
TRBD2 | 15 | TRBJ2-7 | TRBV3-1/TRBV3-2 | - | TGTGCCAGCAGCCAAGCAGAGCGGGAGGATTACGAGCAGTACTTC | CASSQAEREDYEQYF
- | 15 | TRBJ1-3 | TRBV18 | few | TGTGCCAGCTCACCTACAGGGACAAGGGGAAACACCACATATTTT | CASSPTGTRGNTTYF
TRBD1 | 15 | TRBJ1-1 | TRBV27 | - | TGTGCCAGCAGTTTTGGGACAGGGTTGAACACTGAAGCTTTCTTT | CASSFGTGLNTEAFF
TRBD1 | 16 | TRBJ1-2 | TRBV18 | - | TGTGCCAGCTCCAGACAGGGGGCCTTTCAAAACTATGGCTACACCTTC | CASSRQGAFQNYGYTF
- | 14 | TRBJ1-1 | TRBV10-3 | - | TGTGCCATCAGCGCAGGGGATCTTCGGACTGAAGCTTTCTTT | CAISAGDLRTEAFF
TRBD1 | 15 | TRBJ2-2 | TRBV5-1 | once | TGCGCCAGCAGCTTGGGACAGGGGAACACCGGGGAGCTGTTTTTT | CASSLGQGNTGELFF
TRBD1 | 14 | TRBJ1-4 | TRBV30 | - | TGTGCCTGCCGGGACAGGGGGGCGGGTGAAAAACTGTTTTTT | CACRDRGAGEKLFF
- | 14 | TRBJ1-5 | TRBV3-1/TRBV3-2 | - | TGTGCCAGCAGCCAAGAGGGATCGGGGTTGCCCCAGCATTTT | CASSQEGSGLPQHF
- | 16 | TRBJ1-4 | TRBV6-6 | - | TGTGCCAGCAGTTTCACCCGGACAGTAAGTAATGAAAAACTGTTTTTT | CASSFTRTVSNEKLFF
- | 15 | TRBJ1-5 | TRBV19 | - | TGTGCCAGTACCTCTACAGGGATGCGCAATCAGCCCCAGCATTTT | CASTSTGMRNQPQHF
TRBD2 | 19 | TRBJ2-1 | TRBV2 | - | TGTGCCAGCAGTGCTGCCGGACTAGCGGGAGGGCCGGGGTACAATGAGCAGTTCTTC | CASSAAGLAGGPGYNEQFF
- | 13 | TRBJ1-1 | TRBV2 | - | TGTGCCAGCAGTGATATCGGGGGAGTCGAGGCTTTCTTT | CASSDIGGVEAFF
- | 15 | TRBJ1-5 | TRBV19 | - | TGTGCCAGTAGTACCCCTGGGGCTGGCAATCAGCCCCAGCATTTT | CASSTPGAGNQPQHF
- | 13 | TRBJ1-5 | TRBV2 | - | TGTGCCAGCAGTGGATCGGGAAATCAGCCCCAGCATTTT | CASSGSGNQPQHF